What follows are 7 T cell receptor beta chains derived from one specimen sequenced in a study of control samples from healthy donors and cancer patients. The assay was immunoSEQ multiplex PCR, and TCRdb's table has in-frame clones only and misses some. The sample has 120,000 to 150,000 clones, roughly 93% seen once. Sequenced material: blood. These TCRs come from a man in his late teens or twenties in good health.

V and J are TRBV7-2 and TRBJ2-5; TRBD1 aligns across 9 bases. The V and J ends lost 5 bases and 5 bases, in that order; junction bases with no gene match: 6. Germline V gene lookup returns CDR1 SGHTA and CDR2 FQGNSA. CDR3 length: 14 amino acids. The CDR3 DNA reads TGTGCCAGCAGCAAGGGGACAGGGTACGAGACCCAGTACTTC. Amino acids: CASSKGTGYETQYF.

This clone has just a few counts. CDR3 amino acids: CASSQDAGEGQPQHF. DNA for the CDR3: TGCGCCAGCAGCCAAGACGCAGGGGAGGGTCAGCCCCAGCATTTT. V usage is TRBV4-1 and J usage is TRBJ1-5; possibly TRBD1 for D (6 bases). CDR1 and CDR2 (germline): MGHRA, YSYEKL. This CDR3 has 15 residues. V was cut by 0 bases and J by 6 bases, with 12 bases left in between.

The V and J genes are TRBV11-3 and TRBJ2-2; D ambiguous. Trimming pared 3 bases from V and 0 bases from J, leaving 11 bases between. The CDR3 contains 16 residues. In germline, CDR1 is SGHNT, CDR2 YENEEA. In DNA form, the CDR3 reads TGTGCCAGCAGCTTTAGGCCTACATCGAACACCGGGGAGCTGTTTTTT. Amino acid sequence: CASSFRPTSNTGELFF.

The chain has TRBV7-2 and TRBJ2-1; the match to TRBD2 covers 8 bases. This CDR3 has 16 amino acids. Germline V CDR1 and CDR2: SGHTA, FQGNSA. V shed 5 bases, J shed 6 bases, and the junction held 12 bases outside the gene matches. CDR3 DNA: TGTGCCAGCAGCACCCCCACTAGCGGCGGATTCAATGAGCAGTTCTTC. Amino acid sequence: CASSTPTSGGFNEQFF.

The V call is TRBV19, the J call TRBJ2-1; possibly TRBD1 or TRBD2 for D (6 bases each). Germline V gene sequence: CDR1 LNHDA, CDR2 SQIVND (reference sequence). There are 16 residues in the CDR3. Trimming stripped 6 bases from V and 0 bases from J, with 15 bases between. The CDR3 region is CASRTPGASSYNEQFF. In DNA, the CDR3 is TGTGCCAGTAGAACCCCGGGGGCTAGCTCCTACAATGAGCAGTTCTTC.

The CDR3 is CASSRFQSFSIEQFF. The CDR3 DNA sequence: TGTGCCAGCAGCCGGTTTCAAAGTTTTTCGATTGAGCAGTTCTTC. This rearrangement joins TRBV7-2 to TRBJ2-1; no clear D gene. Germline CDR1 and CDR2: SGHTA and FQGNSA. The CDR3 is 15 amino acids. V lost 5 bases and J 9 bases, leaving 20 bases between the germline ends. Looking up the rest from reference TRBV7-2 and TRBJ2-1 gives the full variable domain: GAGVSQSPSNKVTEKGKDVELRCDPISGHTALYWYRQSLGQGLEFLIYFQGNSAPDKSGLPSDRFSAERTGGSVSTLTIQRTQQEDSAVYLCASSRFQSFSIEQFFGPGTRLTVL.

This clone was counted a single time. The V gene is TRBV5-1, the J gene TRBJ1-3; D uncertain. Germline loops: CDR1 SGHRS, CDR2 YFSETQ. This CDR3 spans 14 amino acids. V gave up 4 bases and J gave up 0 bases, with 8 bases separating them. In DNA form, the CDR3 reads TGCGCCAGCAGCGCCCAATACTCTGGAAACACCATATATTTT. This codes for CASSAQYSGNTIYF.